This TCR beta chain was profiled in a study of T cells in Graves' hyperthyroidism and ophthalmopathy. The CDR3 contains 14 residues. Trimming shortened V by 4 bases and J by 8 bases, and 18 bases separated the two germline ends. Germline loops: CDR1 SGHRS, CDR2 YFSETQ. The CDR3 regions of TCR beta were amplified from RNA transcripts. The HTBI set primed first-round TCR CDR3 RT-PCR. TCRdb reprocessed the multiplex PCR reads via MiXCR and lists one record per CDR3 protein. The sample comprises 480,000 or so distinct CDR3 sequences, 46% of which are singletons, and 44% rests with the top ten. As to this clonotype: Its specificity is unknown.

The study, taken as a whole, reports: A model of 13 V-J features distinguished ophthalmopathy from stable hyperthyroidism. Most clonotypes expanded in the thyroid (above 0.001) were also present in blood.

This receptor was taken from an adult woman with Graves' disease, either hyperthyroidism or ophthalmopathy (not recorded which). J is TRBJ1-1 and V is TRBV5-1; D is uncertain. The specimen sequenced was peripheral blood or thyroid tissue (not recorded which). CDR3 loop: CASSLEQPGIEAFF. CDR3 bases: TGCGCCAGCAGCCTTGAGCAACCAGGCATCGAAGCTTTCTTT.